What follows are 4 T cell receptor beta chains derived from one specimen sequenced in a study of T-cell memory formation after mild COVID-19. TCRdb independently ran MiXCR on the 5' RACE reads; one entry per CDR3 protein. The sample shows around 100,000 distinct CDR3 sequences, approximately 12% of them seen only once. Sequencing was done on a sample of PBMCs or a T cell subset sorted from them (not recorded which). These receptors were obtained from a man aged 18 to 29 who had mild COVID-19 (a few samples of this study predate the infection). Cell type and time point are not known.

This clonotype was picked up a small number of times. This chain uses TRBV12-3 or TRBV12-4 with TRBJ2-7, with TRBD1 identical over 10 bases. This CDR3 is 16 amino acids long. Losses at the gene ends were 1 base for V and 3 bases for J; bases not matched to a gene: 6. The CDR3 DNA is TGTGCCAGCAGTTTAGGAAGGGGACAGGGGTTCTACGAGCAGTACTTC. This sequence encodes CASSLGRGQGFYEQYF.

This clonotype appeared a few times. The chain links TRBV14 to TRBJ2-7; TRBD1 aligns across 7 bases. Germline CDR1 SGHDN, CDR2 FVKESK. The CDR3 length is 14 residues. Losses at the gene ends were 6 bases for V and 0 bases for J; bases not matched to a gene: 5. CDR3 sequence reads: CASRLRGSSYEQYV. The CDR3 coding sequence is TGTGCCAGCAGGCTCAGGGGGAGCTCCTACGAGCAGTACGTC.

This sequence joins TRBV15 and TRBJ1-1; no definite D call. The germline V gene has CDR1 LNHNV and CDR2 YYDKDF (reference sequence). The CDR3 has 13 amino acids. V was pared by 7 bases and J by 1 base, with 10 bases between. The CDR3 DNA reads TGTGCCACCACGACCTTTTCGAACACTGAAGCTTTCTTT. Protein product: CATTTFSNTEAFF.

This clonotype appeared many times. The V gene is TRBV20-1, the J gene TRBJ2-7, with TRBD2 identical over 9 bases. The CDR3 spans 14 residues. Trimming cost V 3 bases and J 2 bases; bases outside gene matches: 5. Germline V CDR1 and CDR2: DFQATT, SNEGSKA (reference sequence). This chain's CDR3 is CSARRGGGAYEQYF. The DNA of the CDR3 is TGCAGTGCTAGGCGGGGCGGGGGGGCCTACGAGCAGTACTTC.